Listed below are T cell receptor beta chains from one sample, sequenced in a study of patients and donors after allogeneic stem cell transplantation. Each CDR3 protein is one row after TCRdb ran MiXCR on the RT-PCR reads. The table shows about 960,000 distinct CDR3 sequences, with approximately 19% occurring only once. The specimen was blood, either unsorted or a sorted T cell fraction (not recorded which). The receptors were sampled from a human donor who was either an allogeneic HSCT recipient or a stem cell or donor lymphocyte infusion donor (not recorded which). It is not recorded whose cells these are; they may come from a transplant donor. CDR3s include the opening cysteine and the closing phenylalanine or tryptophan. D genes are given only for firm matches.

j_call	v_call	d_call	cdr3_aa
TRBJ2-2	TRBV10-3	.	CAIRTEGIANTGELFF
TRBJ1-5	TRBV30	TRBD1	CAWTPGQGAYQPQHF
TRBJ2-7	TRBV5-1	.	CASTSGTPYEQYF
TRBJ1-1	TRBV3-1	.	CASSHSDMNTEAFF
TRBJ1-4	TRBV12-3/TRBV12-4	.	CASSPTKEGRKLFF
TRBJ2-2	TRBV7-8	.	CASSLVGNPGELFF
TRBJ2-2	TRBV5-6	TRBD1	CASTSPGQGAGELFF
TRBJ2-5	TRBV12-3/TRBV12-4	TRBD2	CASMLAGGETQYF
TRBJ2-2	TRBV21-1	.	CASLSGGWSSTGELFF
TRBJ2-1	TRBV5-1	.	CASSLPSHAYNEQFF
TRBJ2-1	TRBV25-1	TRBD1	CASRGQGVGNEQFF
TRBJ1-4	TRBV10-3	TRBD1	CAISPKGAVNEKLFF
TRBJ2-5	TRBV24-1	TRBD1	CATSDLQGAQETQYF
TRBJ1-1	TRBV6-2/TRBV6-3	.	CASSYPSTLARNTEAFF
TRBJ1-1	TRBV7-8	.	CASSFGGGPADTEAFF
TRBJ2-5	TRBV9	.	CASSVEGGKETQYF
TRBJ1-1	TRBV5-1	.	CASSSGGTKNTEAFF
TRBJ2-7	TRBV20-1	.	CSASGGTSYEQYF
TRBJ2-1	TRBV7-2	.	CASSWGRRNEQFF
TRBJ1-5	TRBV10-3	.	CAIRVTDDSNQPQHF
TRBJ2-6	TRBV5-1	TRBD1	CARTGGSGANVLTF
TRBJ1-6	TRBV12-3/TRBV12-4	TRBD1	CASKSDRGRSSPLHF
TRBJ1-3	TRBV12-3/TRBV12-4	.	CASRVRQGTTGNTIYF
TRBJ2-5	TRBV5-4	TRBD2	CASSFLGLADQETQYF
TRBJ2-4	TRBV3-1	TRBD1	CASSQEFRTGLAKNIQYF
TRBJ1-1	TRBV20-1	.	CSARVGTSNTEAFF
TRBJ2-1	TRBV20-1	TRBD2	CSARGGSYNEQFF
TRBJ1-5	TRBV20-1	.	CSASSDRRSNQPQHF
TRBJ2-7	TRBV9	.	CASSVGANEQYF
TRBJ1-1	TRBV29-1	.	CSVWGVQSLQEAFF
TRBJ2-7	TRBV10-3	TRBD2	CAISGTSVTYEQYF
TRBJ2-2	TRBV6-4	.	CASSYTRGRSHNTGELFF
TRBJ1-1	TRBV3-1	.	CASSQDPTLRAFF
TRBJ2-3	TRBV12-3/TRBV12-4	TRBD2	CASSLGLAGTDTQYF
TRBJ2-7	TRBV5-6	TRBD1	CASSLLWTGPSYEQYF
TRBJ2-7	TRBV6-1	TRBD2	CASRTGTSGFSYEQYF
TRBJ1-2	TRBV29-1	.	CSVVPSNYGYTF
TRBJ2-1	TRBV29-1	TRBD1	CSVAGTGGSSGYNEQFF
TRBJ2-7	TRBV5-1	.	CASSLEGGTRKLEQYF
TRBJ2-7	TRBV24-1	.	CATSSNYEQYF
TRBJ2-7	TRBV30	.	CAWRDRYEQYF
TRBJ1-1	TRBV15	.	CATSQNTEAFF
TRBJ1-5	TRBV2	.	CASSAGVQPQHF
TRBJ1-1	TRBV6-6	.	CASSYEATEAFF
TRBJ2-1	TRBV15	.	CATSVQGYNEQFF
TRBJ1-5	TRBV3-1	.	CASGSGTSNQPQHF
TRBJ2-7	TRBV20-1	.	CSARTLGEQYF
TRBJ2-6	TRBV7-9	.	CASSLRVTSGANVLTF
TRBJ2-5	TRBV12-3/TRBV12-4	TRBD1	CASSPKHTGAGETQYF
TRBJ1-4	TRBV9	.	CASSVGGNNNEKLFF
TRBJ2-7	TRBV15	.	CATSRDFDTYEQYF
TRBJ2-1	TRBV3-1	TRBD2	CASSSQTSGGIGEQFF
TRBJ1-2	TRBV12-3/TRBV12-4	.	CASSLQPRNYGYTF
TRBJ2-5	TRBV24-1	TRBD1	CATSDFLPGGRGETQYF
TRBJ1-1	TRBV7-3	.	CASSLIGATEAFF
TRBJ2-1	TRBV9	.	CASSVGLAVDNEQFF
TRBJ2-1	TRBV9	.	CASSVSGASYNEQFF